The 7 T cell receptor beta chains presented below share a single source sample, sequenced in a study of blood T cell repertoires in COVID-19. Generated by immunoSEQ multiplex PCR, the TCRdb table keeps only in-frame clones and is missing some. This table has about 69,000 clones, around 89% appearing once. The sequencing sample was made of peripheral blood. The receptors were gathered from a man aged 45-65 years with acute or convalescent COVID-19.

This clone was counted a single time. This CDR3 reads CASSRTGITNSNQPQHF. The CDR3, as DNA: TGTGCCAGCAGCCGGACAGGGATAACGAATAGCAATCAGCCCCAGCATTTT. This chain links TRBV5-8 with TRBJ1-5; 8 bases align to TRBD1. The germline V gene has CDR1 SGHTS and CDR2 YDEGEE. The CDR3 is made up of 17 amino acids. V was pared by 4 bases and J by 0 bases, with 9 bases of the junction left unmatched.

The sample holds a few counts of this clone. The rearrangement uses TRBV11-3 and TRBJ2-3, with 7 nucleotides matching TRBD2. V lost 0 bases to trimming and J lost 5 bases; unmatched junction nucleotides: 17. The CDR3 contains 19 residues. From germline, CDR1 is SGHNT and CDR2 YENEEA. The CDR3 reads CASSLDVLLGGRAGDTQYF. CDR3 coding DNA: TGTGCCAGCAGCTTAGATGTCCTTTTGGGAGGGAGGGCCGGAGATACGCAGTATTTT.

The CDR3 nucleotides read TGTGCCAGCAGCCGCCTCAGCGGGACTAGCGGGAGAGAGAAGCAGTTCTTC. This translates into CASSRLSGTSGREKQFF. The rearrangement uses TRBV3-1 (or the pseudogene TRBV3-2) and TRBJ2-1; 14 positions match TRBD2. J gave up 11 bases and V 4 bases, and 13 bases lay outside the gene matches. Germline V gene sequence: CDR1 LGHDT, CDR2 YNNKEL (reference sequence). The CDR3 is 17 residues long.

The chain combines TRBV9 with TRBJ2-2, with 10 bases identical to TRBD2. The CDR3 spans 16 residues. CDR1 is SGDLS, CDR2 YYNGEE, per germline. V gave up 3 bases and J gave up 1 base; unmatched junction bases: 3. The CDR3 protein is CASSARTSGNTGELFF. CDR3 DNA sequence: TGTGCCAGCAGCGCACGGACTAGCGGGAACACCGGGGAGCTGTTTTTT.

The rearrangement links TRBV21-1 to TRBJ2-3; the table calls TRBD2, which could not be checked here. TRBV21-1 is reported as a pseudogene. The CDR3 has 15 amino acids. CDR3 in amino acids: CASSKESGSTDTQYF. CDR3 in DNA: TGTGCCAGCAGCAAAGAATCGGGAAGCACAGATACGCAGTATTTT.

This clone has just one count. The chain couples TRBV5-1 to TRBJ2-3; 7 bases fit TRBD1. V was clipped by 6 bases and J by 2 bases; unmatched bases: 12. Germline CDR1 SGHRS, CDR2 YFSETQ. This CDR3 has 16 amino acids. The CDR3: CASTNEGASLTDTQYF. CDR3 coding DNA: TGCGCCAGCACTAACGAGGGGGCTAGTCTCACAGATACGCAGTATTTT.

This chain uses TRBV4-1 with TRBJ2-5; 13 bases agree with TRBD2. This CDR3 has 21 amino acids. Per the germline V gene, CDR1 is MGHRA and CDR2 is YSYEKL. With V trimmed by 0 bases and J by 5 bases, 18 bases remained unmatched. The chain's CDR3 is CASSQDGWKDWTSGSRETQYF. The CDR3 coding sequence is TGCGCCAGCAGCCAAGATGGTTGGAAGGATTGGACTAGCGGGAGTCGGGAGACCCAGTACTTC.